One and the same sample provided the 11 T cell receptor beta chains below, sequenced in a study of blood T cell repertoires in COVID-19. Produced via immunoSEQ multiplex PCR; TCRdb's table is partial and in-frame only. This sample has about 200,000 clones, with approximately 86% found just once. The sample was PBMCs or T cells enriched from blood (not recorded which). These receptors all come from a woman in her 30s who had been exposed to COVID-19.

This chain uses TRBV18 with TRBJ2-5, with 7 bases lining up with TRBD2. The CDR3 runs to 14 residues. After removal of 2 bases from V and 5 bases from J, the junction contained 5 bases not matched to a gene. Germline V lookup: CDR1 KGHSH, CDR2 LQKENI. In nucleotides, the CDR3 is TGTGCCAGCTCACCAGCTGGGACTATCGAGACCCAGTACTTC. Protein product: CASSPAGTIETQYF.

This sequence joins TRBV5-1 and TRBJ1-3; D remains ambiguous. The germline V and J ends were trimmed by 6 bases and 4 bases, with 20 bases remaining between them. The CDR3 spans 16 residues. Germline V lookup: CDR1 SGHRS, CDR2 YFSETQ. CDR3 nucleotide sequence: TGCGCCAGCACAACGACGGGGTCTTGGTCCGGAAACACCATATATTTT. It yields the protein CASTTTGSWSGNTIYF.

The chain links TRBV20-1 to TRBJ1-4; D may be TRBD1 (6 bases). The V gene's germline CDR1 is DFQATT and CDR2 SNEGSKA (reference sequence). The CDR3 runs 11 residues. The CDR3 DNA sequence: TGCAGCGGGAGGGGGGAGGAAAAACTGTTTTTT. Translating it yields CSGRGEEKLFF.

V usage is TRBV14 and J usage is TRBJ1-1; tentative D call: TRBD1 (6 bases). CDR1 is SGHDN, CDR2 FVKESK, per germline. Trimming left V 4 bases short and J 5 bases short, with 17 bases between. This CDR3 comprises 15 residues. The CDR3 nucleotides read TGTGCCAGCAGCCCAGCAGGGGAATTTGGGACTGAAGCTTTCTTT. This gives the protein CASSPAGEFGTEAFF.

The table lists this clone with a count of one. The rearrangement joins TRBV18 to TRBJ1-3, with a weak D call TRBD1 (6 bases). The CDR3 contains 18 residues. V was clipped by 3 bases and J by 0 bases, with 18 bases between them. Germline V lookup: CDR1 KGHSH, CDR2 LQKENI. The CDR3 nucleotides read TGTGCCAGCTCACCGCGGACAGTTCGACAGAGCTCTGGAAACACCATATATTTT. This codes for CASSPRTVRQSSGNTIYF. Combining the CDR3 with reference TRBV18 and TRBJ1-3 gives the whole variable domain NAGVMQNPRHLVRRRGQEARLRCSPMKGHSHVYWYRQLPEEGLKFMVYLQKENIIDESGMPKERFSAEFPKEGPSILRIQQVVRGDSAAYFCASSPRTVRQSSGNTIYFGEGSWLTVV.

The chain links TRBV28 to TRBJ2-7; TRBD1 matches 7 bases. The CDR3 covers 14 residues. V was clipped by 7 bases and J by 4 bases; unmatched bases: 10. The germline gives CDR1 MDHEN, CDR2 SYDVKM. The CDR3 DNA is TGTGCCAGCAATCCAGGGACAGAAATTTACGAGCAGTACTTC. Protein sequence: CASNPGTEIYEQYF.

The rearrangement uses TRBV29-1 and TRBJ2-7; no definite D call. The CDR3 consists of 12 residues. The V gene's germline CDR1 is SQVTM and CDR2 ANQGSEA. Trimming stripped 0 bases from V and 6 bases from J, with 9 bases between. CDR3 loop: CSVEDVGSEQYF. The CDR3 DNA sequence: TGCAGCGTTGAAGATGTCGGGTCCGAGCAGTACTTC.

The table lists this clone with a count of one. The chain employs TRBV27 and TRBJ2-7, with 9 positions matching TRBD1. The germline V gene encodes CDR1 MNHEY and CDR2 SMNVEV (reference sequence). The CDR3 spans 14 residues. V lost 4 bases, J lost 2 bases, and 3 bases stayed unmatched. CDR3 nucleotide sequence: TGTGCCAGCAGTTCGGACAGGGGAGCCTACGAGCAGTACTTC. Protein: CASSSDRGAYEQYF.

This chain joins TRBV29-1 and TRBJ1-4; TRBD1 aligns across 7 bases. The V and J ends lost 6 bases and 0 bases, in that order; junction bases with no gene match: 7. The CDR3 is 15 amino acids. The V gene's germline CDR1 is SQVTM and CDR2 ANQGSEA. The CDR3 loop reads CSVRTGTTTNEKLFF. The DNA for the CDR3 is TGCAGCGTCAGGACAGGCACAACAACTAATGAAAAACTGTTTTTT.

The chain combines TRBV2 with TRBJ2-7; the D gene is possibly TRBD2 (6 bases). V lost 1 base and J lost 6, with 13 bases in between. CDR3 size: 14 residues. Per the germline V gene, CDR1 is SNHLY and CDR2 is FYNNEI. The chain's CDR3 is CASSEVTSGGEQYF. In DNA, the CDR3 is TGTGCCAGCAGTGAAGTGACGTCCGGGGGCGAGCAGTACTTC.

This clone has only one observation. CDR3: CASSLVQGWSTEAFF. CDR3 sequence (DNA): TGCGCCAGCAGCTTGGTTCAGGGGTGGAGCACTGAAGCTTTCTTT. This chain links TRBV5-1 with TRBJ1-1; a weak D match, TRBD1 (6 bases). Germline lookup yields CDR1 SGHRS and CDR2 YFSETQ. The length of the CDR3 is 15 residues. Deletions cut 0 bases from V and 4 bases from J, with 13 bases between.